The 24 T cell receptor beta chains in this list originate from one sample, sequenced in a study of blood T cells in healthy people across ages. PCR was performed a second time for roughly 6 to 12 cycles using a sample-barcoded 5' primer and a J-beta primer mix. From the 5' RACE reads, TCRdb called clonotypes with MiXCR, one entry per CDR3 protein. The sample carries hundreds of thousands of distinct CDR3 sequences, roughly 32% recorded once. Sample: blood. These receptor sequences come from a woman over 75 in good health.

V is TRBV3-1 and J is TRBJ2-1; D is tentatively TRBD1 or TRBD2 (5 bases each). This CDR3 contains 14 residues. CDR1 is LGHDT, CDR2 YNNKEL, per germline (reference sequence). V was cut by 7 bases and J by 7 bases, with 17 bases left in between. CDR3 region: CASTPGAGLNEQFF. CDR3 DNA sequence: TGTGCCAGCACCCCCGGGGCCGGGCTGAATGAGCAGTTCTTC.

This clonotype has a count of ten or more. The chain combines TRBV6-5 with TRBJ2-4; 11 nucleotides match TRBD1. The CDR3 is 17 amino acids. After removal of 6 bases from V and 0 bases from J, the junction contained 7 bases not matched to a gene. Germline V CDR1 and CDR2: MNHEY, SVGAGI. The chain's CDR3 is CASRGTGGTAAKNIQYF. CDR3 DNA sequence: TGTGCCAGCAGAGGGACAGGGGGAACGGCAGCCAAAAACATTCAGTACTTC.

This clonotype was found many times. This chain connects TRBV20-1 to TRBJ2-1; 9 nucleotides align to TRBD1. J lost 9 bases, V lost 2 bases, and 11 bases had no gene match. The CDR3 loop spans 15 amino acids. Germline V gives CDR1 DFQATT, CDR2 SNEGSKA (reference sequence). This CDR3 is CSARNPGTGMSEQFF. CDR3 nucleotides: TGCAGTGCTAGAAATCCAGGGACAGGGATGAGTGAGCAGTTCTTC.

The gene calls are TRBV21-1 and TRBJ2-7; the table's D call TRBD1 went unverified against the DNA. TRBV21-1 is a recognized pseudogene. The CDR3 is 16 amino acids. The CDR3 loop reads CASSQTGQALTYEQYF. The CDR3 nucleotides read TGTGCCAGCAGCCAGACGGGACAGGCGTTAACCTACGAGCAGTACTTC.

V is TRBV27 and J is TRBJ2-7; TRBD2 aligns across 10 bases. The germline gives CDR1 MNHEY, CDR2 SMNVEV (reference sequence). The CDR3 totals 15 residues. With V trimmed by 6 bases and J by 0 bases, 5 bases remained unmatched. CDR3 loop: CASRPGLAFSYEQYF. DNA for the CDR3: TGTGCCAGCAGACCGGGACTAGCGTTCTCCTACGAGCAGTACTTC.

This clonotype occurred a few times. The J gene is TRBJ1-2, the V gene TRBV2, with 10 bases that match TRBD1. The CDR3 has 15 amino acids. Germline V gene sequence: CDR1 SNHLY, CDR2 FYNNEI. V was clipped by 0 bases and J by 7 bases; unmatched bases: 5. CDR3 sequence reads: CASSEAIGTGVGYTF. The CDR3, as DNA: TGTGCCAGCAGTGAAGCGATAGGGACAGGGGTTGGCTACACCTTC.

As for this clonotype: A clone one base away is much larger, so this may be a read error. The V and J genes are TRBV4-2 and TRBJ2-3, with 8 bases aligning to TRBD2. With V trimmed by 1 base and J by 1 base, 1 base remained unmatched. CDR3 length: 15 amino acids. CDR1 and CDR2 (germline): LGHNA, YNFKEQ. CDR3 sequence: CASSQGRGGTDTQYF. DNA of the CDR3: TGTGCCAGCAGCCAAGGGCGGGGGGGCACAGATACGCAGTATTTT.

The chain has TRBV6-5 and TRBJ2-3, with D possibly called TRBD1 or TRBD2 (5 bases each). CDR1 is MNHEY and CDR2 is SVGAGI in the germline V gene. The CDR3 has 14 residues. V was trimmed by 6 bases and J by 6 bases, leaving 16 bases between them. This CDR3 is CASSRTGTRDTQYF. The CDR3 region has the DNA TGTGCCAGCAGCCGGACCGGGACCCGGGATACGCAGTATTTT.

This clonotype was seen ten or more times. The chain joins TRBV7-8 to TRBJ1-5; 11 nucleotides match TRBD1. V shed 5 bases, J shed 5 bases, and the junction held 5 bases outside the gene matches. The CDR3 runs 15 residues. From germline, CDR1 is SGHVS and CDR2 FQNEAQ. CDR3 protein: CASSRTGGEDQPQHF. For the CDR3, the DNA is TGTGCCAGCAGCCGGACAGGGGGCGAGGATCAGCCCCAGCATTTT. Complete variable domain (other parts from reference TRBV7-8 and TRBJ1-5): GAGVSQSPRYKVAKRGQDVALRCDPISGHVSLFWYQQALGQGPEFLTYFQNEAQLDKSGLPSDRFFAERPEGSVSTLKIQRTQQEDSAVYLCASSRTGGEDQPQHFGDGTRLSIL.

For the CDR3, the DNA is TGTGCCTGGAGTCTACGGACAGGGGGGGGGAACACTGAAGCTTTCTTT. Its protein is CAWSLRTGGGNTEAFF. J is TRBJ1-1 and V is TRBV30, with 10 nucleotides matching TRBD1. J gave up 1 base and V 2 bases, and 7 bases lay outside the gene matches. CDR3 size: 16 residues. Per the germline V gene, CDR1 is GTSNPN and CDR2 is SVGIG (reference sequence).

This clonotype was seen many times. The chain joins TRBV20-1 to TRBJ2-3, with a tentative D call TRBD2 (6 bases). The germline V gene has CDR1 DFQATT and CDR2 SNEGSKA (reference sequence). CDR3 length: 16 residues. V dropped 6 bases and J dropped 3 bases, with 22 bases sitting between them. CDR3 region: CSARPAGTGLTDTQYF. As DNA, the CDR3 is TGCAGTGCCCGACCGGCCGGGACTGGTCTGACAGATACGCAGTATTTT.

The chain links TRBV14 to TRBJ1-1; D call uncertain. The germline V gene has CDR1 SGHDN and CDR2 FVKESK. The V end lost 2 bases, the J end lost 5 bases, and 9 bases lay between the germline ends. This CDR3 region has 13 residues. Written as DNA, the CDR3 is TGTGCCAGCAGCCAACTTCCAGGTACTGAAGCTTTCTTT. Protein sequence: CASSQLPGTEAFF. The variable domain in full, completed from reference TRBV14 and TRBJ1-1, reads EAGVTQFPSHSVIEKGQTVTLRCDPISGHDNLYWYRRVMGKEIKFLLHFVKESKQDESGMPNNRFLAERTGGTYSTLKVQPAELEDSGVYFCASSQLPGTEAFFGQGTRLTVV.

The chain uses TRBV15 and TRBJ2-1, with 7 bases identical to TRBD1. Trimming took 0 bases from V and 3 from J; bases not matched to a gene: 2. This CDR3 is 15 amino acids long. Germline-derived CDR1 and CDR2 are LNHNV and YYDKDF (reference sequence). CDR3 residues: CATSREQGNYNEQFF. As DNA, the CDR3 is TGTGCCACCAGCAGAGAACAGGGGAACTACAATGAGCAGTTCTTC.

Details on this clonotype: This may stem from a read error, because a much larger clone lies one nucleotide away. The V call is TRBV11-3, the J call TRBJ2-5; TRBD1 matches at 10 bases. Germline V CDR1 and CDR2: SGHNT, YENEEA. V was pared by 4 bases and J by 11 bases, with 13 bases of the junction left unmatched. This CDR3 is 15 amino acids long. The CDR3 DNA is TGTGCCAGCAGCTCTCGGGGACAGGGGAGCGGTGAGCAGTACTTC. This gives the protein CASSSRGQGSGEQYF.

A word on this clonotype: Given a much more abundant clone one base away, this may be a read error. The chain has TRBV12-3 or TRBV12-4 and TRBJ1-2, with D maybe TRBD1 (5 bases). The CDR3 sequence is 14 residues long. V was pared by 6 bases and J by 3 bases, with 14 bases between. This CDR3 is CASRLWDGYYGYTF. The DNA for the CDR3 is TGTGCCAGCAGGTTGTGGGACGGCTACTATGGCTACACCTTC.

This clonotype was detected many times. The CDR3 DNA is TGTGCCAGCAGTTTGAGAGGGGCGCAGGGCTACACCTTC. Encoded protein: CASSLRGAQGYTF. The chain combines TRBV27 with TRBJ1-2; D might be TRBD1 (5 bases). V was cut by 3 bases and J by 8 bases, with 13 bases left in between. The CDR3 contains 13 residues. CDR1 is MNHEY, CDR2 SMNVEV, per germline (reference sequence).

This clonotype showed up many times. CDR3 nucleotides: TGTGCCAGCAGCCCCGCCCCTAGCGGGGGGGCCGGCGAGCAGTTCTTC. This encodes CASSPAPSGGAGEQFF. The rearrangement joins TRBV7-3 to TRBJ2-1; TRBD2 matches 12 bases. With V trimmed by 5 bases and J by 10 bases, 12 bases remained unmatched. Per germline, CDR1 SGHTA and CDR2 FQGTGA. The length of the CDR3 is 16 residues.

The chain carries TRBV7-3 and TRBJ1-1; D gene ambiguous. This CDR3 spans 14 amino acids. Trimming cost V 5 bases and J 0 bases, with 10 bases left between them. CDR1 is SGHTA, CDR2 FQGTGA, per germline. The CDR3: CASSTTVMNTEAFF. In nucleotides, the CDR3 is TGTGCCAGCAGCACCACGGTCATGAACACTGAAGCTTTCTTT.

This chain uses TRBV20-1 with TRBJ2-3; 7 bases fit TRBD2. V lost 0 bases to trimming and J lost 0 bases; unmatched junction nucleotides: 9. CDR1 DFQATT and CDR2 SNEGSKA come from the germline V gene (reference sequence). The CDR3 has 17 residues. The CDR3 loop is CSARDWSGRGSTDTQYF. The CDR3 region has the DNA TGCAGTGCTAGAGATTGGTCAGGGAGGGGCAGCACAGATACGCAGTATTTT.

The V and J genes are TRBV11-2 and TRBJ2-1, with 9 bases matching TRBD2. The J segment lost 4 bases and the V segment lost 1 base, leaving 11 bases of the junction unmatched. Looked up from germline, CDR1 is SGHAT and CDR2 is FQNNGV. The CDR3 is 18 amino acids. For the CDR3, the DNA is TGTGCCAGCAGCTTAGGCCCGACTAGACTAGCGGAGTACAATGAGCAGTTCTTC. Protein sequence: CASSLGPTRLAEYNEQFF.

This sequence joins TRBV20-1 and TRBJ2-1, with D tentatively TRBD2 (6 bases). The CDR3 is 14 amino acids. Per germline, CDR1 DFQATT and CDR2 SNEGSKA (reference sequence). Trimming removed 0 bases at V and 7 bases at J, with 13 bases between. DNA for the CDR3: TGCAGTGCTAGAGATGGCCGGGGGTGGAATGAGCAGTTCTTC. Its translation is CSARDGRGWNEQFF.

This clonotype was picked up a small number of times. V and J are TRBV5-1 and TRBJ1-6; no reliable D call. Trimming removed 0 bases from V and 0 bases from J, with 7 bases in between. The CDR3 totals 16 residues. Per the germline V gene, CDR1 is SGHRS and CDR2 is YFSETQ. CDR3 sequence: CASSLESGSYNSPLHF. The CDR3 DNA reads as TGCGCCAGCAGCTTGGAATCCGGCTCCTATAATTCACCCCTCCACTTT.

This clonotype was recorded many times. The rearrangement joins TRBV7-3 to TRBJ1-2, with D unresolved. Germline assignment: CDR1 SGHTA and CDR2 FQGTGA. The CDR3 covers 13 residues. Trimming cost V 5 bases and J 8 bases, with 15 bases left between them. The CDR3 coding sequence is TGTGCCAGCAGCCCAGCGGAGGAGAACGGCTACACCTTC. The encoded protein is CASSPAEENGYTF.

This clonotype was counted many times. The genes are TRBV10-3 and TRBJ2-3; 14 bases align to TRBD2. The CDR3 has 17 residues. Germline CDR1 and CDR2: ENHRY and SYGVKD. V shed 5 bases, J shed 3 bases, and the junction held 7 bases outside the gene matches. The CDR3 DNA is TGTGCCATCAGTATAGGGACTAGCGGGGGAAGGACAGATACGCAGTATTTT. The encoded protein is CAISIGTSGGRTDTQYF.